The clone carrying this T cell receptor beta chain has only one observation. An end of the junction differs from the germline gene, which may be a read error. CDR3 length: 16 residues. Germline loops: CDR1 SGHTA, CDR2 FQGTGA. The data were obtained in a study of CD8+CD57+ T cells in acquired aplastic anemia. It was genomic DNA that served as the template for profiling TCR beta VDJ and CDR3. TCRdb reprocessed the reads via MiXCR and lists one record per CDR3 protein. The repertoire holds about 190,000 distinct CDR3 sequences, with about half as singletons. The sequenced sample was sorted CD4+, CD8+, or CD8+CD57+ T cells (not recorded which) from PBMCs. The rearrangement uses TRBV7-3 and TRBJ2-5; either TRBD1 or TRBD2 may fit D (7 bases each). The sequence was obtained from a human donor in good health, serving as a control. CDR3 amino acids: CASSLTGGQGGETQNF. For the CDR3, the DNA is TGTGCCAGCAGCTTAACTGGGGGCCAGGGGGGGGAGACCCAGAACTTC.